This T cell receptor (beta chain) was sequenced during a study of T-cell memory formation after mild COVID-19. Overall study: For the most part, TCR clusters were specific to one donor. Findings and caveats of the study: Mainly CM and EM harbored the contracting CD4+ clones; mainly EMRA harbored the CD8+ ones. Pre-infection memory carried some responding clones, suggesting that cross-reactive memory joined.

This CDR3 comprises 16 residues. V shed 6 bases and J shed 2 bases, with 21 bases lying between them. The V gene's germline CDR1 is DFQATT and CDR2 SNEGSKA (reference sequence). From the 5' RACE reads, TCRdb called clonotypes with MiXCR, one entry per CDR3 protein. Of fewer than 600,000 distinct CDR3 sequences listed, 20% to 25% were seen once; the top ten hold 7.5% to 9.5%. This clonotype was recorded a few times. Its antigen remains unknown. The sample consisted of PBMCs or a T cell subset sorted from them (not recorded which). The chain carries TRBV20-1 and TRBJ2-3; D is uncertain. This receptor was identified in an adult woman who had mild COVID-19 (a few samples of this study predate the infection). Cell type and time point are not known. The CDR3 DNA reads TGCAGTGCCCCAGGCGCTAATAATCGGTTCACAGATACGCAGTATTTT. Amino acids: CSAPGANNRFTDTQYF.